One sample yielded the 32 T cell receptor beta chains listed below, sequenced in a study of vaccination and CD4 T cells after COVID-19. The Oncomine TCR Beta short-read assay sequenced DNA from cultured CD4+ T cells. MiXCR was run by TCRdb on the PCR reads, yielding one entry per CDR3 protein. Among some 20,000 distinct CDR3 sequences listed, under 45% were seen once. No antigen has been identified for these receptors. The treatment is: roughly ten-day PBMC culture with coronavirus spike peptide pools or control peptides (ViraFEST assay). The sequenced sample was CD4+ T cells from blood, cultured in vitro, obtained before SARS-CoV-2 vaccination. The receptors were gathered from a human donor who received a COVID-19 vaccine.

This chain joins TRBV28 and TRBJ1-1; possibly TRBD1 for D (5 bases). Germline lookup yields CDR1 MDHEN and CDR2 SYDVKM. Trimming removed 5 bases from V and 4 bases from J, with 17 bases in between. The CDR3 covers 15 residues. This CDR3 reads CASSVIGGGSTEAFF. The CDR3 nucleotides read TGTGCCAGCAGTGTTATCGGGGGGGGGAGCACTGAAGCTTTCTTT.

The chain joins TRBV12-3 or TRBV12-4 to TRBJ2-5, with D perhaps matching TRBD1 (7 bases). The CDR3 runs 15 residues. Here the CDR3 reads CAPSSCGTAQETQYF. The CDR3 nucleotides are TGTGCACCCAGCAGTTGCGGGACAGCCCAAGAGACCCAGTACTTC.

This chain links TRBV5-6 with TRBJ2-1; 12 positions agree with TRBD2. V dropped 3 bases and J dropped 4; count of bases not matched to a gene: 14. This CDR3 comprises 19 residues. Germline V lookup: CDR1 SGHDT, CDR2 YYEEEE. The CDR3 DNA sequence: TGTGCCAGCAGCTCACGACTAGCGGGGGCCACGTTGGGTTACAATGAGCAGTTCTTC. Its protein is CASSSRLAGATLGYNEQFF.

V is TRBV12-3 or TRBV12-4 and J is TRBJ1-2; D remains unclear. V was pared by 3 bases and J by 7 bases, with 9 bases between. This CDR3 has 12 amino acids. Here the CDR3 DNA reads TGTGCCAGCAGTTTCTCCAGGACTGGCTACACCTTC. Encoded protein: CASSFSRTGYTF.

This clonotype was observed a few times. J is TRBJ1-4 and V is TRBV10-2; tentatively, D is TRBD1 (5 bases). This CDR3 spans 12 amino acids. V gave up 7 bases and J gave up 5 bases, with 8 bases separating them. The germline CDR1 and CDR2 sequences are WSHSY and SAAADI. The CDR3 region is CASTGPNEKLFF. Here the CDR3 DNA reads TGCGCCAGCACAGGGCCGAATGAAAAACTGTTTTTT.

CDR3 protein: CASSHLGRDRVTDTQYF. In nucleotides, the CDR3 is TGCGCCAGCAGCCACCTAGGGCGGGACAGGGTCACAGATACGCAGTATTTT. The chain recombines TRBV4-1 with TRBJ2-3, with 9 bases aligning to TRBD1. Losses at the gene ends were 3 bases for V and 2 bases for J; bases not matched to a gene: 9. CDR1 and CDR2 from the germline V gene are MGHRA and YSYEKL. This CDR3 contains 17 residues.

This clonotype was detected a few times. This chain connects TRBV11-2 to TRBJ2-7; TRBD1 agrees at 8 bases. There are 15 residues in the CDR3. The trim removed 5 bases at V and 1 base at J, leaving 7 bases unmatched. Germline loops: CDR1 SGHAT, CDR2 FQNNGV. CDR3 in amino acids: CASSTYRGKSYEQYF. DNA for the CDR3: TGTGCCAGCAGCACCTACAGGGGGAAGTCCTACGAGCAGTACTTC.

The chain recombines TRBV7-9 with TRBJ2-5; D gene uncertain. This CDR3 spans 14 amino acids. The V gene lost 4 bases and the J gene lost 2 bases, with 11 bases spanning the gap. From germline, CDR1 is SEHNR and CDR2 FQNEAQ (reference sequence). The CDR3 protein is CASSSPFPQETQYF. As DNA, the CDR3 is TGTGCCAGCAGCTCCCCTTTTCCTCAAGAGACCCAGTACTTC.

Notes on this clonotype: One end of the junction is discordant with germline, which a read error may explain. The genes are TRBV20-1 and TRBJ2-1, with D maybe TRBD2 (7 bases). Germline CDR1 is DFQATT and CDR2 is SNEGSKA (reference sequence). The CDR3 is 15 amino acids. CDR3: CSASKIGGGMGDHPF. The DNA of the CDR3 is TGCAGTGCTAGTAAGATCGGCGGGGGCATGGGGGACCATCCCTTC.

The J gene is TRBJ1-5, the V gene TRBV19; D perhaps matches TRBD1 (6 bases). The V gene's germline CDR1 is LNHDA and CDR2 SQIVND (reference sequence). The CDR3 is made up of 14 amino acids. Trimming took off 7 bases at V and 3 bases at J, with 13 bases between the two ends. The CDR3 DNA reads TGTGCCAGTACCTTCGACAGGTACAATCAGCCCCAGCATTTT. It codes for CASTFDRYNQPQHF.

The DNA for the CDR3 is TGCAGTGCTGGGAGATCTAGTGGAGAGACCCAGTACTTC. Amino acids: CSAGRSSGETQYF. The V and J genes are TRBV20-1 and TRBJ2-5, with D possibly matching TRBD2 (5 bases). Trimming took 5 bases from V and 4 from J, leaving 14 bases between them. Germline CDR1 and CDR2: DFQATT and SNEGSKA (reference sequence). CDR3 size: 13 residues.

This clonotype was seen only a few times. This chain links TRBV27 with TRBJ1-6; tentative D call: TRBD1 (6 bases). Trimming shortened V by 7 bases and J by 2 bases, and 12 bases separated the two germline ends. Germline values: CDR1 MNHEY, CDR2 SMNVEV (reference sequence). The CDR3 has 15 amino acids. The CDR3 sequence is CASTSTGTYNSPLHF. The CDR3 DNA is TGTGCCAGCACCTCCACAGGGACCTATAATTCACCCCTCCACTTT.

The chain has TRBV5-1 and TRBJ1-1, with 9 bases identical to TRBD1. The CDR3 has 14 amino acids. Germline CDR1 SGHRS, CDR2 YFSETQ. V was pared by 1 base and J by 3 bases, with 1 base of the junction left unmatched. The CDR3 protein is CASSLYRGHTEAFF. The CDR3 coding sequence is TGCGCCAGCAGCTTGTACAGGGGGCACACTGAAGCTTTCTTT.

The rearrangement uses TRBV5-4 and TRBJ1-6; 8 nucleotides agree with TRBD1. CDR1 and CDR2 (germline): SGHNT, YYREEE (reference sequence). The CDR3 is 17 residues long. The V gene end was trimmed by 4 bases and the J gene end by 5 bases; junction bases not matched to a gene: 11. DNA for the CDR3: TGTGCCAGCAGCCTGGACCGGACAGGGACAAATAATTCACCCCTCCACTTT. This sequence encodes CASSLDRTGTNNSPLHF.

This clonotype appeared a few times. The CDR3 DNA sequence: TGTGCCACCAGTGAAACGGGACAGGGGGGCACAGATACGCAGTATTTT. It encodes CATSETGQGGTDTQYF. The V gene is TRBV24-1, the J gene TRBJ2-3; 11 bases fit TRBD1. Germline V gene lookup returns CDR1 KGHDR and CDR2 SFDVKD. The CDR3 loop spans 16 amino acids. The V gene end was trimmed by 4 bases and the J gene end by 1 base; junction bases not matched to a gene: 3.

V gene TRBV7-2 combines with J gene TRBJ1-2; TRBD1 might be the D (5 bases). Germline-derived CDR1 and CDR2 are SGHTA and FQGNSA. V was pared by 3 bases and J by 1 base, with 12 bases between. The CDR3 is made up of 15 amino acids. Written as DNA, the CDR3 is TGTGCCAGCAGCTTGGGGACCCAGAATAACTATGGCTACACCTTC. Translation: CASSLGTQNNYGYTF.

The chain is built from TRBV19 and TRBJ1-6, with D unresolved. Trimming left V 7 bases short and J 0 bases short, with 10 bases between. This CDR3 comprises 15 residues. Germline CDR1 and CDR2: LNHDA and SQIVND (reference sequence). In nucleotides, the CDR3 is TGTGCCAGTAACTTTGGCAGCTCCTATAATTCACCCCTCCACTTT. Residues: CASNFGSSYNSPLHF.

The chain is built from TRBV25-1 and TRBJ2-7; possible D gene TRBD1, 6 bases. The CDR3 totals 14 residues. V lost 3 bases and J lost 7, with 16 bases in between. Germline CDR1 MGHDK, CDR2 SYGVNS. CDR3 protein: CASSEAGRGWEQYF. The CDR3 DNA reads as TGTGCCAGCAGTGAGGCGGGCAGGGGATGGGAGCAGTACTTC.

As DNA, the CDR3 is TGCAGTGCCCTCCGACAGGGAGGTGGCTACACCTTC. Translated, it gives CSALRQGGGYTF. V gene TRBV20-1 combines with J gene TRBJ1-2; the match to TRBD1 covers 7 bases. The CDR3 sequence is 12 residues long. Germline assignment: CDR1 DFQATT and CDR2 SNEGSKA (reference sequence). Unmatched junction bases numbered 8, after V lost 6 bases and J lost 7 bases.

In this sample, this clonotype turned up once. The gene calls are TRBV6-1 and TRBJ1-4; 9 positions agree with TRBD1. V trimming: 8 bases; J trimming: 6 bases; junction bases outside the gene matches: 1. CDR3 length: 12 residues. The germline V gene encodes CDR1 MNHNS and CDR2 SASEGT. For the CDR3, the DNA is TGTGCCAGCGGGACAGGGTATGAAAAACTGTTTTTT. Translating gives CASGTGYEKLFF.

The chain has TRBV7-2 and TRBJ2-3, with TRBD1 matching 9 bases. Germline-derived CDR1 and CDR2 are SGHTA and FQGNSA. The V segment lost 0 bases and the J segment 8 bases; nucleotides outside the gene matches: 3. There are 14 residues in the CDR3. The chain's CDR3 is CASSLAGQGGTQYF. The CDR3 coding sequence is TGTGCCAGCAGCTTAGCGGGACAGGGCGGTACGCAGTATTTT.

The chain joins TRBV21-1 to TRBJ2-7; the table names TRBD1, a call not compared with the DNA. TRBV21-1 is assigned pseudogene status. The CDR3 runs to 16 residues. The CDR3 sequence is CASSKSSGLGASEQYF. The CDR3 nucleotides read TGTGCCAGCAGCAAAAGTTCTGGGCTGGGGGCGAGCGAGCAGTACTTC.

This chain connects TRBV25-1 to TRBJ2-3; no firm D call. Between the trimmed V and J ends, which lost 3 bases and 0 bases, there was a span of 22 bases. The CDR3 covers 19 residues. CDR1 is MGHDK, CDR2 SYGVNS, per germline. CDR3 coding DNA: TGTGCCAGCAGTGATCAACACCCCCGTCTAAACACTAGCACAGATACGCAGTATTTT. Residues: CASSDQHPRLNTSTDTQYF.

For this clonotype: The junction departs from the called germline gene at one end, perhaps through a read error. This chain uses TRBV20-1 with TRBJ2-7; weak D call: TRBD1 (6 bases). Germline V lookup: CDR1 DFQATT, CDR2 SNEGSKA (reference sequence). This CDR3 has 13 amino acids. The CDR3 is CSVGAFATYGQYF. The CDR3 coding sequence is TGCAGTGTGGGGGCTTTCGCCACCTACGGGCAGTACTTC.

The rearrangement joins TRBV20-1 to TRBJ1-6; 7 bases line up with TRBD1. In germline, CDR1 is DFQATT, CDR2 SNEGSKA (reference sequence). The V segment lost 8 bases and the J segment 7 bases; nucleotides outside the gene matches: 11. CDR3 length: 14 residues. In nucleotides, the CDR3 is TGCAGTACGGGTACAGGGGCCGAGAATTCACCCCTCCACTTT. It encodes CSTGTGAENSPLHF.

This clonotype was observed a few times. This sequence joins TRBV6-5 and TRBJ2-2, with 9 nucleotides matching TRBD1. V lost 1 base and J lost 4; bases outside the gene matches: 7. CDR1 and CDR2 (germline): MNHEY, SVGAGI. The CDR3 loop spans 17 amino acids. As DNA, the CDR3 is TGTGCCAGCAGTTACTTTTCCGGGACAGGGTCCACCGGGGAGCTGTTTTTT. It specifies CASSYFSGTGSTGELFF.

This chain links TRBV7-8 with TRBJ2-7; 8 bases agree with TRBD1. The CDR3 extends over 15 amino acids. Germline V CDR1 and CDR2: SGHVS, FQNEAQ. The trim removed 2 bases at V and 4 bases at J, leaving 7 bases unmatched. The CDR3 loop reads CASSLRRTGTYEQYF. In DNA form, the CDR3 reads TGTGCCAGCAGCTTAAGAAGGACAGGGACTTACGAGCAGTACTTC. The whole variable domain, remainder taken from reference TRBV7-8 and TRBJ2-7, is GAGVSQSPRYKVAKRGQDVALRCDPISGHVSLFWYQQALGQGPEFLTYFQNEAQLDKSGLPSDRFFAERPEGSVSTLKIQRTQQEDSAVYLCASSLRRTGTYEQYFGPGTRLTVT.

The chain employs TRBV6-1 and TRBJ1-1; tentative D call: TRBD1 (5 bases). Germline V gives CDR1 MNHNS, CDR2 SASEGT. The CDR3 loop spans 15 amino acids. V shed 5 bases and J shed 1 base, with 14 bases lying between them. The CDR3 nucleotides are TGTGCCAGCAGTCACGAAGGAGGGGCGAACACTGAAGCTTTCTTT. Translation: CASSHEGGANTEAFF.

The V gene is TRBV6-5, the J gene TRBJ2-7; tentative D call: TRBD1 (6 bases). The germline gives CDR1 MNHEY, CDR2 SVGAGI. Trimming took off 0 bases at V and 4 bases at J, with 10 bases between the two ends. The CDR3 spans 14 residues. The CDR3 reads CASSYSGTLYEQYF. CDR3 bases: TGTGCCAGCAGTTACTCAGGGACACTATACGAGCAGTACTTC.

The chain uses TRBV12-3 or TRBV12-4 and TRBJ2-7; D possibly matches TRBD1 or TRBD2 (5 bases each). The CDR3 spans 15 residues. The ends were cut back, 4 bases at V and 8 bases at J, with 21 bases in the middle. The CDR3 nucleotides read TGTGCCAGCAGTTGGGGCCGAACCCGGGGTATACAGCAGTACTTC. Its translation: CASSWGRTRGIQQYF.

This clonotype counts as medium-sized (0.01 to 0.1%). The chain has TRBV2 and TRBJ1-2, with D unresolved. CDR1 SNHLY and CDR2 FYNNEI come from the germline V gene. The V end was cut by 1 base, the J end by 2 bases, with 5 bases between. The CDR3 has 13 amino acids. Written as DNA, the CDR3 is TGTGCCAGCAGTGAAGGCCTCAACTATGGCTACACCTTC. Amino acids: CASSEGLNYGYTF.

V gene TRBV5-1 combines with J gene TRBJ1-2; tentatively, D is TRBD1 (6 bases). Trimming shortened V by 4 bases and J by 5 bases, and 15 bases separated the two germline ends. The CDR3 runs 14 residues. Germline V gene sequence: CDR1 SGHRS, CDR2 YFSETQ. In DNA form, the CDR3 reads TGCGCCAGCAGCCTGGGACAAGAGGGTTATGGCTACACCTTC. This translates into CASSLGQEGYGYTF.